This is a list of T cell receptor beta chains from one sample in a study of control samples from healthy donors and cancer patients. Sequencing used immunoSEQ multiplex PCR; TCRdb keeps in-frame clones, though not all of them. The data show 150,000 to 200,000 clones, around 94% seen once. Material: blood. These receptors were taken from a woman aged 18-35 years in good health. Both conserved end residues are part of each CDR3. A D gene is named only where the DNA matches it firmly. Clone size appears in some rows only: once, few, many, or a class for an expanded clone.

CDR3 DNA	CDR3 protein	V gene	J gene	D gene	clone size
TGTGCCAGCAGCTTAGGGCGAGGGAACTATGGCTACACCTTC	CASSLGRGNYGYTF	TRBV7-2	TRBJ1-2	-	once
TGTGCCACCAGCAGAGACCTAGGGGGTCAGCCCCAGCATTTT	CATSRDLGGQPQHF	TRBV15	TRBJ1-5	-	-
TGTGCCAGCAGTTTCGGGTTAGGCAATCAGCCCCAGCATTTT	CASSFGLGNQPQHF	TRBV27	TRBJ1-5	-	-
TGTGCCAGCAGCCAATTGGGGGTTCTATCAGGAGAGACCCAGTACTTC	CASSQLGVLSGETQYF	TRBV3-1/TRBV3-2	TRBJ2-5	-	once
TGTGCCAGCAGCTTAGCGAGAGGGCAGCCCCAGCATTTT	CASSLARGQPQHF	TRBV7-6	TRBJ1-5	-	-
TGTGCCAGCAGCCTTACACAGGGACGAGGAACTGAAGCTTTCTTT	CASSLTQGRGTEAFF	TRBV6-5	TRBJ1-1	-	-
TGTGCCAGCAGCTTATTGACGGCCCAAGAGACCCAGTACTTC	CASSLLTAQETQYF	TRBV7-2	TRBJ2-5	-	-
TGTGCCAGCAGCACCTCTCTTTTAGGGGCTGGGGCCAACGTCCTGACTTTC	CASSTSLLGAGANVLTF	TRBV7-2	TRBJ2-6	-	-
TGTGCCAGCAGTAACCGGGTTAGGTCTGAAGCTTTCTTT	CASSNRVRSEAFF	TRBV12-3/TRBV12-4	TRBJ1-1	-	-
TGTGCCAGCAGTTATCTCAATCAGCCCCAGCATTTT	CASSYLNQPQHF	TRBV6-2/TRBV6-3	TRBJ1-5	-	-
TGCAGCGTTGCACCTAGCGGCAACTACAATGAGCAGTTCTTC	CSVAPSGNYNEQFF	TRBV29-1	TRBJ2-1	TRBD2	-
TGTGCCAGCAGCCAGGCGGCAGGGGGGGCCTACGAGCAGTACTTC	CASSQAAGGAYEQYF	TRBV3-1/TRBV3-2	TRBJ2-7	-	-
TGTGCCAGCAGTTCCCACCAATTATACAGAAATCAGCCCCAGCATTTT	CASSSHQLYRNQPQHF	TRBV6-6	TRBJ1-5	-	-
TGTGCCAGCAGCCAACATCCGAGTTCGTCGAGGGTGATTCTGTTTTTT	CASSQHPSSSRVILFF	TRBV3-1/TRBV3-2	TRBJ1-4	-	once
TGTGCTAGTACGACAGGGGACCGAGAGACCCAGTACTTC	CASTTGDRETQYF	TRBV12-5	TRBJ2-5	TRBD1	-
TGTGCCAGCAGCTTAGTGGAAGGGGTCAACTATGGCTACACCTTC	CASSLVEGVNYGYTF	TRBV7-2	TRBJ1-2	-	-
TGTGCCAGCAGTTTAGGGGGACAGGTCGGCTATGGCTACACCTTC	CASSLGGQVGYGYTF	TRBV28	TRBJ1-2	TRBD1	-
TGTGCCAGCTCACCTACTAGCGGGGAAGAGACCCAGTACTTC	CASSPTSGEETQYF	TRBV18	TRBJ2-5	TRBD2	once
TGTGCCAGCAGCTTAACAACCTCCTACGAGCAGTACTTC	CASSLTTSYEQYF	TRBV11-2	TRBJ2-7	-	-
TGTGCCAGCAGCCATGGTAGGGACAGCTATAATTCACCCCTCCACTTT	CASSHGRDSYNSPLHF	TRBV3-1/TRBV3-2	TRBJ1-6	TRBD1	-
TGTGCCAGCAGCTTAGACGGACTGGGGAACACTGAAGCTTTCTTT	CASSLDGLGNTEAFF	TRBV7-9	TRBJ1-1	-	-
TGTGCCAGTAGTGCTGGTGAAGCTTTCTTT	CASSAGEAFF	TRBV19	TRBJ1-1	-	-
TGTGCCAGCAGTGATTTATCGGACTTTCAGCCCCAGCATTTT	CASSDLSDFQPQHF	TRBV6-1	TRBJ1-5	-	once
TGTGCCACCAGTGATCCCGGCAGGGTGCAGTTCTTC	CATSDPGRVQFF	TRBV24-1	TRBJ2-1	-	-
TGTGCCAGCAGCTACCCCACCGTCGTTGGTGAGGGGAGAGAGACCCAGTACTTC	CASSYPTVVGEGRETQYF	TRBV5-6	TRBJ2-5	-	-
TGTGCCAGCAGCTTAGGTCTAGCGACACAGGGAACCGCCTATAATTCACCCCTCCACTTT	CASSLGLATQGTAYNSPLHF	TRBV13	TRBJ1-6	-	-
TGTGCCAGCAGCTCGCGGTTGGGTAACGGGAACCAGCCCCAGCATTTT	CASSSRLGNGNQPQHF	TRBV5-6	TRBJ1-5	-	-
TGTGCCAGCAGCTTAGGAGCCGCTACTGAAAAACTGTTTTTT	CASSLGAATEKLFF	TRBV11-2	TRBJ1-4	-	once
TGTGCCACCAGCAGCCTTTCACAGGCCTCGGGGGAAAAACTGTTTTTT	CATSSLSQASGEKLFF	TRBV15	TRBJ1-4	-	-
TGCAGCGTTAACCAGGGTTTGGAAGCTTTCTTT	CSVNQGLEAFF	TRBV29-1	TRBJ1-1	-	-
TGTGCCAGCAGCGGAGACAGGACGGTGCAGCCCCAGCATTTT	CASSGDRTVQPQHF	TRBV9	TRBJ1-5	-	-
TGCGCCAGCACCGGCCCCCCCGACAGGGAGTATCAGCCCCAGCATTTT	CASTGPPDREYQPQHF	TRBV10-1	TRBJ1-5	TRBD1	-
TGTGCCAGCAGCCCCGGCGGCTCTGGGGCCAACGTCCTGACTTTC	CASSPGGSGANVLTF	TRBV7-3	TRBJ2-6	-	-
TGTGCCATCGGGAGTAGGGACTACGCTTTCTTT	CAIGSRDYAFF	TRBV10-3	TRBJ1-1	-	-
TGTGCCAGTAGTATATCCCTAAGGCGGGGTGCCGTAAGCCTGCCCCAGCATTTT	CASSISLRRGAVSLPQHF	TRBV19	TRBJ1-5	-	-
TGTGCCAGCTCACCGGGTGAAGTTACTGAAGCTTTCTTT	CASSPGEVTEAFF	TRBV18	TRBJ1-1	-	-
TGTGCCAGCAGCTTGGCTGAAAATAGGGGATTGACTGAAGCTTTCTTT	CASSLAENRGLTEAFF	TRBV5-6	TRBJ1-1	-	-